Below, 25 T cell receptor beta chains from the same sample are listed, as sequenced in a study of human T cells and chemical hapten exposure. TCRdb reprocessed the RACE reads with MiXCR, giving one entry per CDR3 protein. Of about 260,000 distinct CDR3 sequences listed, 7.5% to 10% are singletons. Time point specified: pre-sensitization, week 0. Sample treatment: therapeutic diphenylcyclopropenone sensitization with weekly scalp DPC. Here the sequenced sample was whole blood, taken in connection with sensitization to the hapten diphenylcyclopropenone (DPC). All receptors derive from a woman in her thirties or forties with alopecia areata. Some clones in this sample may be carry-over from other donors' samples.

This clonotype has ten or more counts. The V gene is TRBV6-5, the J gene TRBJ1-1; no clear D gene. The length of the CDR3 is 17 residues. The ends were cut back, 6 bases at V and 4 bases at J, with 24 bases in the middle. CDR1 and CDR2 (germline): MNHEY, SVGAGI. This chain's CDR3 is CASRDGPLSLRGTEAFF. CDR3 coding DNA: TGTGCCAGCAGGGACGGACCGCTAAGCCTGCGGGGCACTGAAGCTTTCTTT.

At least ten counts were recorded for this clonotype. This chain connects TRBV4-1 to TRBJ2-1, with a possible D match to TRBD2 (5 bases). Trimming stripped 0 bases from V and 0 bases from J, with 9 bases between. The length of the CDR3 is 16 residues. The germline gives CDR1 MGHRA, CDR2 YSYEKL. The CDR3 DNA reads TGCGCCAGCAGCCAAGATACTAGACCCTCCTACAATGAGCAGTTCTTC. Translation gives CASSQDTRPSYNEQFF.

The CDR3 DNA reads as TGTGCCAGCAGCTTTGGCTCTGGAAACACCATATATTTT. Translated, it gives CASSFGSGNTIYF. This rearrangement joins TRBV7-2 to TRBJ1-3; D remains unclear. Germline V lookup: CDR1 SGHTA, CDR2 FQGNSA. This CDR3 has 13 amino acids. V was cut by 3 bases and J by 0 bases, with 3 bases left in between. Complete variable domain (other parts from reference TRBV7-2 and TRBJ1-3): GAGVSQSPSNKVTEKGKDVELRCDPISGHTALYWYRQSLGQGLEFLIYFQGNSAPDKSGLPSDRFSAERTGGSVSTLTIQRTQQEDSAVYLCASSFGSGNTIYFGEGSWLTVV.

This clonotype came up a few times. CDR3 amino acids: CASSEDPGQEIYEQYF. Written as DNA, the CDR3 is TGTGCCAGCAGTGAAGATCCGGGACAGGAGATCTACGAGCAGTACTTC. The chain links TRBV28 to TRBJ2-7; 8 bases are a match to TRBD1. The trim removed 5 bases at V and 3 bases at J, leaving 12 bases unmatched. This CDR3 is built from 16 residues. Germline V gives CDR1 MDHEN, CDR2 SYDVKM.

This rearrangement joins TRBV2 to TRBJ1-2; tentatively, D is TRBD1 (5 bases). The CDR3 is 16 amino acids. With 4 bases removed from V and 0 bases from J, the gap between germline ends came to 15 bases. The germline CDR1 and CDR2 sequences are SNHLY and FYNNEI. The CDR3 bases are TGTGCCAGCAGTGTTCAGCAGGGTGCTTCTAACTATGGCTACACCTTC. Protein sequence: CASSVQQGASNYGYTF.

This clonotype has more than one count but fewer than ten. V usage is TRBV10-3 and J usage is TRBJ2-2; weak D call: TRBD2 (6 bases). The V end was cut by 7 bases, the J end by 7 bases, with 10 bases between. The CDR3 extends over 12 amino acids. The germline gives CDR1 ENHRY, CDR2 SYGVKD. The CDR3 protein is CAIKPGDGELFF. The CDR3 region has the DNA TGTGCCATCAAACCGGGGGACGGGGAGCTGTTTTTT.

The rearrangement links TRBV24-1 to TRBJ2-1; 10 bases agree with TRBD2. Germline values: CDR1 KGHDR, CDR2 SFDVKD. The CDR3 totals 15 residues. J lost 7 bases, V lost 2 bases, and 4 bases had no gene match. The chain's CDR3 is CATSDSSGSLNEQFF. CDR3 nucleotides: TGTGCCACCAGTGATTCTAGCGGGAGTTTAAATGAGCAGTTCTTC.

The genes are TRBV6-2 or TRBV6-3 and TRBJ2-1; 11 nucleotides align to TRBD2. This CDR3 is 17 amino acids long. V lost 5 bases and J lost 4; bases outside the gene matches: 10. Germline lookup yields CDR1 MNHEY and CDR2 SVGEGT. CDR3 nucleotide sequence: TGTGCCAGCAGTCACCTTCCCGTAGCGGGAGGGTACAATGAGCAGTTCTTC. This translates into CASSHLPVAGGYNEQFF.

This clonotype has just a few counts. The chain couples TRBV5-1 to TRBJ2-2; TRBD2 matches at 7 bases. Unmatched junction bases numbered 11, after V lost 5 bases and J lost 4 bases. Germline CDR1 and CDR2: SGHRS and YFSETQ. The CDR3 loop spans 16 amino acids. DNA for the CDR3: TGCGCCAGCAGGCCCGGGGAGGGGAGCGGCACCGGGGAGCTGTTTTTT. It translates to CASRPGEGSGTGELFF.

V is TRBV20-1 and J is TRBJ1-5; D is unresolved. CDR1 is DFQATT and CDR2 is SNEGSKA in the germline V gene (reference sequence). The ends were cut back, 6 bases at V and 3 bases at J, with 12 bases in the middle. CDR3 length: 13 amino acids. The CDR3 bases are TGCAGTGCACTACCCCAACCCAATCAGCCCCAGCATTTT. This encodes CSALPQPNQPQHF.

In this sample, this clonotype turned up a few times. The chain is built from TRBV12-3 or TRBV12-4 and TRBJ1-1; TRBD1 agrees at 8 bases. J was trimmed by 1 base and V by 2 bases; bases with no gene match: 3. The CDR3 sequence is 15 residues long. The CDR3 DNA follows: TGTGCCAGCAGTTTAATCGGGACAGGGAACACTGAAGCTTTCTTT. Translation: CASSLIGTGNTEAFF.

This clonotype was counted ten times or more. The rearrangement joins TRBV7-9 to TRBJ2-2; possibly TRBD1 or TRBD2 for D (5 bases each). Germline V gene data show CDR1 as SEHNR and CDR2 as FQNEAQ (reference sequence). The CDR3 length is 15 residues. The V end was cut by 5 bases, the J end by 4 bases, with 14 bases between. CDR3 loop: CASSLRDPGTGELFF. The CDR3 nucleotides are TGTGCCAGCAGCCTCCGGGACCCGGGCACCGGGGAGCTGTTTTTT. The variable domain in full, with the rest retrieved from reference TRBV7-9 and TRBJ2-2, is DTGVSQNPRHKITKRGQNVTFRCDPISEHNRLYWYRQTLGQGPEFLTYFQNEAQLEKSRLLSDRFSAERPKGSFSTLEIQRTEQGDSAMYLCASSLRDPGTGELFFGEGSRLTVL.

The gene calls are TRBV4-3 and TRBJ1-1; 7 bases match TRBD1. The V gene end was trimmed by 0 bases and the J gene end by 3 bases; junction bases not matched to a gene: 4. Germline loops: CDR1 LGHNA, CDR2 YSLEER. The CDR3 extends over 15 amino acids. The CDR3 reads CASSQDTGEDTEAFF. The CDR3 region has the DNA TGCGCCAGCAGCCAAGACACAGGGGAGGACACTGAAGCTTTCTTT.

The chain links TRBV28 to TRBJ2-1; 8 bases fit TRBD1. Germline CDR1 MDHEN, CDR2 SYDVKM. This CDR3 spans 13 amino acids. V lost 3 bases, J lost 7 bases, and 2 bases stayed unmatched. The CDR3 here is CASSLGQVNEQFF. CDR3 DNA sequence: TGTGCCAGCAGTTTGGGACAGGTGAATGAGCAGTTCTTC.

This chain joins TRBV5-1 and TRBJ2-7; maybe TRBD1 (5 bases). Trimming pared 0 bases from V and 0 bases from J, leaving 10 bases between. The CDR3 sequence is 15 residues long. Germline V lookup: CDR1 SGHRS, CDR2 YFSETQ. The DNA for the CDR3 is TGCGCCAGCAGCTTGGGACAGACCAGCTCCTACGAGCAGTACTTC. This translates into CASSLGQTSSYEQYF.

This clonotype was seen only a few times. This chain links TRBV2 with TRBJ1-3; D ambiguous. Germline V lookup: CDR1 SNHLY, CDR2 FYNNEI. V was cut by 8 bases and J by 0 bases, with 11 bases left in between. The CDR3 spans 14 residues. CDR3 region: CASCRSSSGNTIYF. The CDR3 DNA sequence: TGTGCCAGCTGTAGGTCGAGCTCTGGAAACACCATATATTTT.

The chain carries TRBV20-1 and TRBJ2-1; D gene uncertain. V dropped 4 bases and J dropped 1 base, with 14 bases sitting between them. The CDR3 spans 15 residues. From germline, CDR1 is DFQATT and CDR2 SNEGSKA (reference sequence). CDR3 protein: CSATELQTSYNEQFF. CDR3 nucleotide sequence: TGCAGTGCTACTGAGTTGCAGACTTCCTACAATGAGCAGTTCTTC.

This clonotype appeared a few times. The chain carries TRBV5-1 and TRBJ2-5; TRBD2 is a possible D gene (5 bases). Germline CDR1 is SGHRS and CDR2 is YFSETQ. The CDR3 consists of 15 residues. V gave up 4 bases and J gave up 2 bases, with 15 bases separating them. DNA for the CDR3: TGCGCCAGCAGCCCCGGACTGTCACAACAAGAGACCCAGTACTTC. It translates to CASSPGLSQQETQYF.

In this sample, this clonotype turned up a few times. V gene TRBV6-1 combines with J gene TRBJ1-2; no clear D gene. Germline V gives CDR1 MNHNS, CDR2 SASEGT. V was pared by 6 bases and J by 6 bases, with 5 bases between. CDR3 length equals 10 residues. The CDR3 bases are TGTGCCAGCAGATGGGATGGCTACACCTTC. Amino acid sequence: CASRWDGYTF.

This sequence joins TRBV7-9 and TRBJ1-2; D remains ambiguous. Germline loops: CDR1 SEHNR, CDR2 FQNEAQ (reference sequence). Trimming took off 2 bases at V and 4 bases at J, with 14 bases between the two ends. The CDR3 loop spans 15 amino acids. The CDR3 coding sequence is TGTGCCAGCAGCTTAAATCAAGTGTACAGCTATGGCTACACCTTC. This sequence encodes CASSLNQVYSYGYTF.

The chain links TRBV4-1 to TRBJ2-3, with TRBD2 matching 11 bases. Germline V gene data show CDR1 as MGHRA and CDR2 as YSYEKL. V trimming: 2 bases; J trimming: 3 bases; junction bases outside the gene matches: 7. There are 17 residues in the CDR3. The CDR3 DNA follows: TGCGCCAGCAGCCAAACCCGACTAGCGGGAAAGACAGATACGCAGTATTTT. It is translated as CASSQTRLAGKTDTQYF.

This clonotype has a handful of counts. The CDR3 bases are TGTGCCAGCAGCATGACTAGGGCAGATACGCAGTATTTT. The encoded protein is CASSMTRADTQYF. V is TRBV12-3 or TRBV12-4 and J is TRBJ2-3; TRBD2 is a possible D gene (6 bases). The CDR3 totals 13 residues. V was clipped by 6 bases and J by 4 bases, with 11 bases between them.

This clonotype occurred many times. V gene TRBV6-2 or TRBV6-3 combines with J gene TRBJ2-7; no firm D call. The CDR3 extends over 11 amino acids. Germline CDR1 MNHEY, CDR2 SVGEGT. Trimming left V 3 bases short and J 5 bases short, with 5 bases between. In DNA form, the CDR3 reads TGTGCCAGCAGTTATGGGGACGAGCAGTACTTC. This gives the protein CASSYGDEQYF.

This clonotype was recorded many times. CDR3 sequence reads: CASSMSSGYTF. As DNA, the CDR3 is TGTGCCAGCAGCATGTCGAGTGGCTACACCTTC. This chain links TRBV12-3 or TRBV12-4 with TRBJ1-2; D ambiguous. V shed 6 bases and J shed 7 bases, with 9 bases lying between them. This CDR3 region has 11 residues.

This clonotype was observed at least ten times. This sequence joins TRBV12-3 or TRBV12-4 and TRBJ2-1, with D possibly being TRBD2 (5 bases). Trimming removed 1 base from V and 0 bases from J, with 7 bases in between. CDR3 length equals 15 residues. CDR3 sequence (DNA): TGTGCCAGCAGTTTAGGCGGAGGCTCCTACAATGAGCAGTTCTTC. Translation: CASSLGGGSYNEQFF.